Given below is one TCR beta chain in context. Its cognate antigen is unknown. This sample was taken from a study of T-cell reconstitution after alpha-beta-depleted transplantation in children. Study-level results: The high TCRbeta diversity at day 60 in some patients came from surviving recipient T cells and thymic progenitors. There were reportedly several hundred expanded graft clones from which alpha-beta T cells came about two months after transplant. One year after transplant, T-cell counts and diversity came mostly from newly produced T cells.

Per the germline V gene, CDR1 is MNHEY and CDR2 is SMNVEV (reference sequence). Trimming cost V 10 bases and J 4 bases; bases outside gene matches: 7. The CDR3 runs to 15 residues. Molecular barcoding with unique molecular identifiers was used for the TCRbeta library. MiXCR was run by TCRdb on the PCR reads, yielding one entry per CDR3 protein. This sample has about 440,000 distinct CDR3 sequences, with around 46% found just once. The input for sequencing was PBMCs, taken before TCRalphabeta/CD19-depleted stem cell transplant. The clonotype comes from a girl aged 2 to 10 with aplastic anemia, due to receive a stem cell transplant. The V call is TRBV27, the J call TRBJ2-2, with TRBD2 matching over 12 bases. The CDR3 loop reads CATNRLAGATGELFF. DNA of the CDR3: TGTGCCACCAACCGACTAGCGGGAGCCACCGGGGAGCTGTTTTTT.